These T cell receptor beta chains were read from a single sample in a study of beta chain features in type 1 diabetes. Sequencing used immunoSEQ multiplex PCR; TCRdb keeps in-frame clones, though not all of them. The sample contains about 140,000 clones, about a tenth of which appear only once. Sequenced input: central memory CD4+ T cells from blood. The receptors originated from a woman aged 40 to 49 in good health. CDR3s include the opening cysteine and the closing phenylalanine or tryptophan. The D gene is left open where the match is weak. Expanded clones get a size class; other rows say once, few or many, or leave the size out.

-	TRBV19	-	TRBJ1-5	CASSERRGHGNQPQHF	TGTGCCAGTAGTGAGCGCAGGGGTCATGGCAATCAGCCCCAGCATTTT
-	TRBV6-6	-	TRBJ1-6	CASSPHLNNSPLHF	TGTGCCAGCAGTCCACACCTCAATAATTCACCCCTCCACTTT
few	TRBV27	TRBD2	TRBJ2-1	CASKLAGRDEQFF	TGTGCCAGCAAACTAGCGGGGAGAGATGAGCAGTTCTTC
many	TRBV4-2	TRBD1	TRBJ1-1	CASSPQGDTEAFF	TGTGCCAGCAGCCCCCAGGGGGACACTGAAGCTTTCTTT
-	TRBV29-1	TRBD1	TRBJ2-7	CSVFGTAYEQYF	TGCAGCGTTTTTGGGACAGCATACGAGCAGTACTTC
-	TRBV4-3	TRBD2	TRBJ2-5	CASSQLAGGETQYF	TGCGCCAGCAGCCAATTGGCGGGGGGGGAGACCCAGTACTTC
-	TRBV12-5	-	TRBJ1-1	CASGLFRAGAEAFF	TGTGCTAGTGGTCTTTTTCGAGCGGGGGCTGAAGCTTTCTTT
-	TRBV27	TRBD1	TRBJ2-5	CASKGGRDRGSETQYF	TGTGCCAGCAAAGGAGGACGGGACAGGGGTTCGGAGACCCAGTACTTC
few	TRBV9	TRBD2	TRBJ2-7	CASSVGGTSGDYEQYF	TGTGCCAGCAGCGTAGGGGGGACTAGCGGGGACTACGAGCAGTACTTC
few	TRBV7-9	TRBD1	TRBJ1-2	CASSPDRGRVGYTF	TGTGCCAGCAGCCCGGACAGGGGGCGAGTTGGCTACACCTTC
few	TRBV5-1	-	TRBJ1-2	CASSLDTYGYTF	TGCGCCAGCAGCTTGGACACATATGGCTACACCTTC
-	TRBV10-3	TRBD1	TRBJ2-3	CAISRTGPDTQYF	TGTGCCATCAGTCGGACAGGGCCAGATACGCAGTATTTT
many	TRBV2	TRBD2	TRBJ2-5	CASSEGSGGQETQYF	TGTGCCAGCAGTGAGGGTAGCGGGGGACAAGAGACCCAGTACTTC
few	TRBV18	-	TRBJ2-3	CASSPLPIAVISTDTQYF	TGTGCCAGCTCACCCCTCCCTATAGCGGTAATTAGCACAGATACGCAGTATTTT
few	TRBV7-2	-	TRBJ1-5	CASSLDPGLQPQHF	TGTGCCAGCAGCTTAGACCCAGGGTTGCAGCCCCAGCATTTT
few	TRBV4-1	-	TRBJ2-7	CASSQDSPQSAGPSSGYEQYF	TGCGCCAGCAGCCAAGATAGTCCTCAGTCAGCGGGCCCGTCCTCCGGGTACGAGCAGTACTTC
few	TRBV12-5	-	TRBJ1-1	CASGLVPGLGAEAFF	TGTGCTAGTGGTTTGGTACCCGGACTTGGCGCTGAAGCTTTCTTT
-	TRBV27	TRBD1	TRBJ1-2	CASRTTGTNYGYTF	TGTGCCAGCAGGACGACAGGGACTAACTATGGCTACACCTTC
-	TRBV5-4	-	TRBJ2-1	CASSSNDRNEQFF	TGTGCCAGCAGCTCTAATGACAGGAATGAGCAGTTCTTC
few	TRBV4-2	TRBD2	TRBJ2-7	CASSPGKVGGGTYEQYF	TGTGCCAGCAGCCCCGGAAAGGTTGGGGGGGGGACCTACGAGCAGTACTTC
-	TRBV9	-	TRBJ2-7	CASSVVTYEQYF	TGTGCCAGCAGCGTAGTTACATACGAGCAGTACTTC
-	TRBV2	TRBD2	TRBJ2-1	CASRILAGIYNEQFF	TGTGCCAGCAGGATACTAGCGGGGATTTACAATGAGCAGTTCTTC